This T cell receptor (beta chain) came from a study of T cells in Graves' hyperthyroidism and ophthalmopathy. Study findings and constraints: The blood repertoire included most of the expanded thyroid clonotypes above 0.001. Separating ophthalmopathy from stable hyperthyroidism was achieved by a 13 V-J model.

Pregnant or lactating patients were excluded, as were those with uncontrolled infection or other autoimmune disease. For the diagnoses, clinical symptoms, serum thyroxine and TRAb, thyroid ultrasound and orbital computed tomography were used. Worth noting for this clonotype: Its matching antigen is unknown.

This CDR3 contains 15 residues. Between the trimmed V and J ends, which lost 3 bases and 10 bases, there was a span of 25 bases. From germline, CDR1 is DFQATT and CDR2 SNEGSKA (reference sequence). TCR beta CDR3 regions were amplified from RNA. A set of HTBI primers served as the primers for a first-round RT-PCR of the TCR CDR3. One entry per CDR3 protein, called by TCRdb with MiXCR from the multiplex PCR reads. The data show about 540,000 distinct CDR3 sequences, around 45% seen once. The chain employs TRBV20-1 and TRBJ2-7; D may be TRBD1 or TRBD2 (9 bases each). Sequenced sample: peripheral blood or thyroid tissue (not recorded which). The receptor's source is a woman between 18 and 29 years old with Graves' hyperthyroidism. The CDR3 nucleotides read TGCAGTGCTAGTAACAGGGGGCTAGCGGGGCTGGTTCAGTACTTC. This gives the protein CSASNRGLAGLVQYF.